Included here is one T cell receptor beta chain sequence, with context. As yet, its antigen is unknown. The sample is drawn from a study of T-cell memory formation after mild COVID-19. About the study: In these data, TCR clusters were largely donor specific.

General study results and limits: Contracting clones from day 15 to 85 showed balanced CD4/CD8; later expanders favored CD4+.

Constant-segment primers served in 5'RACE that generated TCR alpha and TCR beta cDNA libraries bearing sample barcodes and UMIs. A single record per CDR3 protein comes from TCRdb applying MiXCR to the 5' RACE reads. The sample records over 350,000 distinct CDR3 sequences, approximately 16% being singletons. The germline gives CDR1 DFQATT, CDR2 SNEGSKA (reference sequence). The CDR3 loop spans 11 amino acids. Between the trimmed V and J ends, which lost 6 bases and 7 bases, there was a span of 12 bases. The rearrangement uses TRBV20-1 and TRBJ1-2; D ambiguous. Sample: PBMCs or a T cell subset sorted from them (not recorded which). This receptor was identified in a man in his late teens or twenties who had mild COVID-19 (a few samples of this study predate the infection). Cell type and time point are not known. CDR3 DNA sequence: TGCAGTGCCTCAGAAATTGGTGGCTACACCTTC. Translated, it gives CSASEIGGYTF.